This T cell receptor beta chain is drawn from a study of blood T cells in healthy people across ages (dated by TCRdb to about 2015). The study in broad terms: Template switching captured roughly one uniquely barcoded TCR beta cDNA molecule per two T cells in model experiments. To track age-related changes in TCR beta repertoire diversity, the study relied on deep sequencing normalized with unique cDNA molecular identifiers. The donors were split into four age groups: young (average about 15 years), middle-aged (about 40), aged (62) and long-lived (roughly 86). To avoid experimental bias, donors of different ages were spread randomly across the sequencing lanes. For two donors (one aged 18 to 29 and one aged 80 or older), the study analyzed two additional independent replicas of 1 million unique cDNA reads from the same blood draw.

The method behind the library was 5' RACE. TCRdb names Illumina HiSeq 2500 as the instrument used. The second PCR ran for about 7 to 11 cycles and used a J-beta primer mix along with a sample-barcoded 5' primer. A template-switch 5' adaptor carrying 12 random nucleotides introduced a unique molecular identifier onto each TCR beta cDNA molecule. At least 3 million CDR3-containing paired-end reads were obtained from each sample. First-strand cDNA was synthesized from all RNA with the Mint cDNA synthesis kit, primed by a TRBC-specific oligonucleotide. Following uracil-DNA glycosylase treatment, all cDNA underwent a first 18-cycle PCR with the universal primers M1SS and BC2_uni_R. The authors' pipeline ran thus. Normalization of each sample was performed by random selection of 1 million high-quality reads, each carrying a distinct molecular identifier. Reads with shared molecular identifiers were discarded instead of being binned into consensus sequences. MiTCR, with a Q25 quality threshold and the strictest error-elimination algorithm, was used for CDR3 identification, clonotype clustering and error correction. A nonparametric unseen species model with Euler transformation was used to estimate a lower bound on total TCR beta diversity. TCRdb reprocessed the public reads (quality trimming at Q25 with fastp, clone calling with MiXCR) and kept in-frame beta chains. Merged by CDR3 protein, the rows form single entries marked with the most common genes and DNA. The V and J calls reflect TCRdb's pipeline rather than the authors' work. Here the sample has a few hundred thousand distinct CDR3 sequences; roughly 29% occur a single time. Of the sample, 15% to 20% is held by the ten largest clones.

The donors were roughly 40 Caucasian individuals from Russia, aged roughly 6 to 100 years, who were systemically healthy. Approximately 9.3 milliliters of peripheral blood were drawn from each donor into EDTA-treated Vacutainer tubes. PBMCs were isolated by Ficoll-Paque density-gradient centrifugation, with at least 6 million obtained per sample. Trizol reagent was used to extract total RNA from the PBMCs, yielding at least 5.5 micrograms per sample. Naive CD45RAhigh/CD27high T cell percentages were measured by flow cytometry on a PBMC aliquot from every donor. The research as a whole found: Because profiling used bulk unsorted PBMCs, naive and antigen-experienced compartments could not be compared conclusively. Because the CMV infection status of the donors was unknown, age-related changes in expanded clonotypes may potentially have been confounded. Estimates of total diversity from one million sequenced T cells were regarded as lower bounds and underestimates. Observed TCR beta diversity per million T cells fell roughly linearly with age, and a significant reduction was already apparent by age roughly 40. The percentage of naive T cells measured by flow cytometry correlated strongly with observed TCR beta diversity. Compared with the aged group, the long-lived group had more naive CD4+ T cells, fewer expanded clones and increased TCR diversity, suggesting age selection.

This clonotype has a handful of counts. There is no known antigen for this receptor. No much larger clone is present one base from it, and per-base qualities are unavailable. Counted from cysteine to phenylalanine, this CDR3 has 13 amino acids. The CDR3 DNA has 39 bases and is translated from base 1. Relative to germline, V is missing 10 bases and J is missing 3 bases, with 9 bases of the junction outside any gene match. CDR1 and CDR2, per the germline V gene, are ENHRY and SYGVKD. This sequence originates from a woman aged 70-85 years in good health. The rearranged segments are TRBV10-3 and TRBJ2-7; TRBD1 matches 7 bases in the middle. Sequenced input: blood. In nucleotide form, the sequence is TGTGCCACAGCCCCGGGACAGAGCTACGAGCAGTACTTC. This codes for CATAPGQSYEQYF.